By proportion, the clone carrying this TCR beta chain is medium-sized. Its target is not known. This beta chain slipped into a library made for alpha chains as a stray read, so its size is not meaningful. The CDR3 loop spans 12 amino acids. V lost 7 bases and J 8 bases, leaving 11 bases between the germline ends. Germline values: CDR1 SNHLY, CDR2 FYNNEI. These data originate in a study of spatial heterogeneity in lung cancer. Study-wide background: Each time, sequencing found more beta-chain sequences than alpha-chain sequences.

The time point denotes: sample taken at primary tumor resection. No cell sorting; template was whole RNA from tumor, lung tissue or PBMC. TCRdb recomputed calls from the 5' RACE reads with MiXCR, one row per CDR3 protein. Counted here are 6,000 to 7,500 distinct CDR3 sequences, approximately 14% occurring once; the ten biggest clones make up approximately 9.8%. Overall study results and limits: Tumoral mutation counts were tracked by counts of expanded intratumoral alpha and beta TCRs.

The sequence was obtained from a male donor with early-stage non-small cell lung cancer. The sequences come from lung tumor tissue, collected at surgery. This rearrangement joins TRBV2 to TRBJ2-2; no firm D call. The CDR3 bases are TGTGCCAGCATCAGGCCACCGGGGGAGCTGTTTTTT. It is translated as CASIRPPGELFF. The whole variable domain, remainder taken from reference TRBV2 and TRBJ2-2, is EPEVTQTPSHQVTQMGQEVILRCVPISNHLYFYWYRQILGQKVEFLVSFYNNEISEKSEIFDDQFSVERPDGSNFTLKIRSTKLEDSAMYFCASIRPPGELFFGEGSRLTVL.